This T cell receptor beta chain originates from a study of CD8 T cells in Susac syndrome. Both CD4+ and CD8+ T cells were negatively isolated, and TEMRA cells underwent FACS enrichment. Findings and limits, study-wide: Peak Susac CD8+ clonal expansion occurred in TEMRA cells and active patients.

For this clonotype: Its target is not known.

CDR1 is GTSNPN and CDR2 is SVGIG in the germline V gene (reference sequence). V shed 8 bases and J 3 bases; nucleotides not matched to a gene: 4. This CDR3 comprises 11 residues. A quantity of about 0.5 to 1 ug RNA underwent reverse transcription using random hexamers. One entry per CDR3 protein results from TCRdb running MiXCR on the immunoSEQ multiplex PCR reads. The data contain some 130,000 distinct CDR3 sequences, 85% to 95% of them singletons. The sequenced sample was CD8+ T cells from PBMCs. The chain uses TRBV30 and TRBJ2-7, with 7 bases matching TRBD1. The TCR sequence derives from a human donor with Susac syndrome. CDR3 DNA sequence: TGTGCCGGCCGGGACAGCTACGAGCAGTACTTC. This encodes CAGRDSYEQYF.